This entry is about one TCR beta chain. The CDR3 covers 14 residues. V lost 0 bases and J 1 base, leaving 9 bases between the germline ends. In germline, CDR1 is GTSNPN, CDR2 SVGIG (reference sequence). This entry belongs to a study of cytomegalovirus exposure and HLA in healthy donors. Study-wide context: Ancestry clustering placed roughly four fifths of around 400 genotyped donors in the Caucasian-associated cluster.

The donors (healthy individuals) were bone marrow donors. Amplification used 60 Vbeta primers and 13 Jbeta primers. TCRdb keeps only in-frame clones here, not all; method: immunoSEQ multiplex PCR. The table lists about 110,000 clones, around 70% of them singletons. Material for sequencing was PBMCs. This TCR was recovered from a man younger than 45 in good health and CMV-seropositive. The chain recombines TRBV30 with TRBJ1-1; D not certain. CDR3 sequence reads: CAWSVTGSNTEAFF. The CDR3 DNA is TGTGCCTGGAGTGTAACCGGGTCGAACACTGAAGCTTTCTTT.